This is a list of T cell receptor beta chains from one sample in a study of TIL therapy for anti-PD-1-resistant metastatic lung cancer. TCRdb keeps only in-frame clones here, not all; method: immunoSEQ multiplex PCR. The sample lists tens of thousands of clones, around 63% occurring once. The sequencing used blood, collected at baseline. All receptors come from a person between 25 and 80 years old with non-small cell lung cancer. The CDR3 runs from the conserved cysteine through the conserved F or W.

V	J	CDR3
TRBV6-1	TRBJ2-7	CASNPTTGGSYEQYF
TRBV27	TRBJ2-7	CASSPVGQVGEQYF
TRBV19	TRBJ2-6	CASSHTRSGSGANVLTF
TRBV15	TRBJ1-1	CATSRGVNTEAFF
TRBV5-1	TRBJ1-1	CASSYTGGRNTEAFF
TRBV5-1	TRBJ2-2	CASSFVIGGNSGELFF
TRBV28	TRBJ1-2	CASRSGQLLSGRYTF
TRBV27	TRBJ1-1	CASRAGRLNTEAFF
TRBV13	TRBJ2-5	CASSFWTAGETQYF
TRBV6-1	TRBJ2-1	CASSPGLAEYNEQFF
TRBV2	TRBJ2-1	CASRAEGNEQFF
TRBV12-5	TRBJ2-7	CASGLGYEQYF
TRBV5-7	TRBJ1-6	CASSLSPGDSPLHF
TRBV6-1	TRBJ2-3	CASQTSGLGHTQYF
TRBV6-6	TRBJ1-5	CASSLDNQPQHF
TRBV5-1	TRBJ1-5	CASSLGGSGGQPQHF
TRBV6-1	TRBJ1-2	CASSELPRQGVLYGYTF
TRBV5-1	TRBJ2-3	CASSIPTSGFTDTQYF
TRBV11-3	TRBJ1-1	CASSREAFDTEAFF
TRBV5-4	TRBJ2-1	CASSLARTSLNEQFF
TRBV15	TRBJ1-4	CATSREDGGWGEKLFF
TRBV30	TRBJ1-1	CAWSVRAEAFF
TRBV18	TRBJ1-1	CASSFGVGNTEAFF
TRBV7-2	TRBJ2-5	CASSGRVGETQYF
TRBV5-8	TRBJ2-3	CASSFGPGGSTDTQYF
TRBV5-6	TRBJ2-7	CASSHGTGSYEQYF
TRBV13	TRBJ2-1	CASSLTSGSRRVQFF
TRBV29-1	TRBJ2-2	CSVGAGWTGELFF
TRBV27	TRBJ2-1	CASSLAGRIDEQFF
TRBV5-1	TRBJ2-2	CASRSGTPNTGELFF
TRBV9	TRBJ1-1	CASSPDIRRTEAFF
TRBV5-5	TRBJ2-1	CASSSGEGGPYNEQFF
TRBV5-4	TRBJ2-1	CASSLGLADNEQFF
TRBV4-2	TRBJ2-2	CASSPRGSGELFF
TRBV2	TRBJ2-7	CASRQGRGSEQYF
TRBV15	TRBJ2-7	CATSRGQGSYEQYF
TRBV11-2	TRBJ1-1	CASSFFELEAFF
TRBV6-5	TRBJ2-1	CASSYSSASTYNEQFF
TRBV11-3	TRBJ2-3	CASSLGGATDTQYF
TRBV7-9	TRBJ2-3	CASSQRGTDTQYF
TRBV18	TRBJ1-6	CASSPVADRDNSPLHF
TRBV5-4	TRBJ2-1	CASSLDGSYNEQFF
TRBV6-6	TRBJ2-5	CASRETGEETQYF
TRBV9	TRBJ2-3	CASSDGVIPDTQYF
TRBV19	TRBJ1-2	CASSRGGRIDGYTF
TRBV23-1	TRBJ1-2	CASSQPRPHTF
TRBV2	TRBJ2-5	CASSGQGGETQYF
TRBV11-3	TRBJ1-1	CASSSRESAEAFF
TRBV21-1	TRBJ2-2	CASSPSTMGNLNTGELFF
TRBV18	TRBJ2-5	CASSPMTGGQETQYF